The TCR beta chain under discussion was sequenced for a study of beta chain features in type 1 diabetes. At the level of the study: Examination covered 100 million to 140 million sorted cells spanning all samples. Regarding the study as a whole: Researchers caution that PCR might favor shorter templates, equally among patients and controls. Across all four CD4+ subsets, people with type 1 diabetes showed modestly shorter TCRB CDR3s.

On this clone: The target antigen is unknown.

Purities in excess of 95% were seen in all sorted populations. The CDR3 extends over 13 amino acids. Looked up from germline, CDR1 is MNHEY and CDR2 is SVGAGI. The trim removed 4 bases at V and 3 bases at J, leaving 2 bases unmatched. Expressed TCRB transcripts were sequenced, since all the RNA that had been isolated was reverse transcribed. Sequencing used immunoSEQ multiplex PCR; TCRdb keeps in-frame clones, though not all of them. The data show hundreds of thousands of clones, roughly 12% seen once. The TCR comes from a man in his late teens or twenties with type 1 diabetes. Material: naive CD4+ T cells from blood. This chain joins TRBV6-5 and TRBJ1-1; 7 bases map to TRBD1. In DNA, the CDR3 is TGTGCCAGCAGTTCTACAGGGGACACTGAAGCTTTCTTT. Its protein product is CASSSTGDTEAFF.